This TCR beta chain was profiled in a study of response to subunit inactivated influenza vaccine. TCRdb independently ran MiXCR on the RT-PCR reads; one entry per CDR3 protein. The data contain hundreds of thousands of distinct CDR3 sequences, around a sixth of them singletons. The CDR3 is 15 residues long. V was pared by 0 bases and J by 3 bases, with 10 bases between. The germline V gene encodes CDR1 SGHRS and CDR2 YFSETQ. Study findings and constraints: Few additional T cells are recruited per seasonal influenza vaccination, authors suggested.

In its sample, this clonotype was seen a few times. The antigen is unknown. The material sequenced was PBMCs from blood, taken 5 days after vaccination. This sequence was found in a man aged 45-65 years who received an inactivated influenza vaccine. J is TRBJ2-1 and V is TRBV5-1; D remains unclear. The chain's CDR3 is CASSLERHNYNEQFF. The CDR3 DNA reads as TGCGCCAGCAGCTTGGAACGACATAACTACAATGAGCAGTTCTTC. The whole variable domain, remainder taken from reference TRBV5-1 and TRBJ2-1, is KAGVTQTPRYLIKTRGQQVTLSCSPISGHRSVSWYQQTPGQGLQFLFEYFSETQRNKGNFPGRFSGRQFSNSRSEMNVSTLELGDSALYLCASSLERHNYNEQFFGPGTRLTVL.